The 17 T cell receptor beta chains below come from one sample, sequenced in a study of T-cell reconstitution after alpha-beta-depleted transplantation in children. TCRbeta library preparation incorporated unique molecular identifiers. TCRdb passed the PCR reads through MiXCR, listing each CDR3 protein once. The table records roughly 500,000 distinct CDR3 sequences, around 19% of them present only once. The sample in question was PBMCs from the stem cell graft donor, obtained from the stem cell graft. The receptors originated from a human donor who donated a stem cell graft to a child with acute lymphoblastic leukemia.

This clonotype was detected only a few times. J is TRBJ1-2 and V is TRBV4-1; 8 bases are shared with TRBD1. CDR3 length equals 16 residues. CDR1 is MGHRA and CDR2 is YSYEKL in the germline V gene. Germline trimming cut 0 bases from V and 2 bases from J; bases unmatched to any gene: 5. CDR3 bases: TGCGCCAGCAGCCAAGAGAGGTACAGGGGGAACTATGGCTACACCTTC. This translates into CASSQERYRGNYGYTF.

This clonotype appeared a few times. The V call is TRBV20-1, the J call TRBJ1-2; 8 bases are shared with TRBD1. Trimming took 4 bases from V and 7 from J; bases not matched to a gene: 5. Germline V gene sequence: CDR1 DFQATT, CDR2 SNEGSKA (reference sequence). The CDR3 has 12 residues. The CDR3 coding sequence is TGCAGTGCTAAGACAGGGGATGCTGGCTACACCTTC. It encodes CSAKTGDAGYTF.

CDR3 nucleotides: TGTGCCAGCAGTTTTGGGGGGGCGGGGATTGGAGGAAGTGGCTACACCTTC. Translated, it gives CASSFGGAGIGGSGYTF. The J gene is TRBJ1-2, the V gene TRBV28, with a tentative D call TRBD1 (6 bases). The CDR3 extends over 17 amino acids. Germline assignment: CDR1 MDHEN and CDR2 SYDVKM. V gave up 3 bases and J gave up 7 bases, with 24 bases separating them.

This clonotype came up a few times. The chain uses TRBV15 and TRBJ2-3; D possibly corresponds to TRBD2 (5 bases). V gave up 2 bases and J gave up 6 bases, with 9 bases separating them. The length of the CDR3 is 13 residues. The germline gives CDR1 LNHNV, CDR2 YYDKDF (reference sequence). The CDR3 is CATSRITGDTQYF. DNA of the CDR3: TGTGCCACCAGCAGAATAACGGGGGATACGCAGTATTTT.

There are a few counts of this clonotype. The chain recombines TRBV4-1 with TRBJ2-6; D is uncertain. Germline V gene lookup returns CDR1 MGHRA and CDR2 YSYEKL. The CDR3 runs to 14 residues. V lost 7 bases and J 1 base, leaving 8 bases between the germline ends. This CDR3 is CASTGSSGANVLTF. DNA of the CDR3: TGCGCCAGCACCGGGTCTTCTGGGGCCAACGTCCTGACTTTC.

The table lists this clonotype with a few counts. This chain links TRBV29-1 with TRBJ1-2; 8 bases fit TRBD1. Germline V CDR1 and CDR2: SQVTM, ANQGSEA. The CDR3 totals 12 residues. The V gene end was trimmed by 7 bases and the J gene end by 5 bases; junction bases not matched to a gene: 6. DNA for the CDR3: TGCAGCGCCGAACAGGGGGGGTATGGCTACACCTTC. It translates to CSAEQGGYGYTF.

The sample holds many counts of this clonotype. The chain employs TRBV7-9 and TRBJ1-5, with a possible D match to TRBD1 (5 bases). The germline V gene has CDR1 SEHNR and CDR2 FQNEAQ (reference sequence). The CDR3 loop spans 14 amino acids. Trimming stripped 5 bases from V and 0 bases from J, with 8 bases between. The CDR3 loop reads CASSPGYSNQPQHF. The CDR3 nucleotides are TGTGCCAGCAGCCCAGGGTATAGCAATCAGCCCCAGCATTTT.

The chain employs TRBV7-3 and TRBJ1-6; the match to TRBD1 covers 8 bases. The trim removed 2 bases at V and 7 bases at J, leaving 4 bases unmatched. The germline V gene has CDR1 SGHTA and CDR2 FQGTGA. The CDR3 contains 15 residues. This chain's CDR3 is CASSLGDRSNSPLHF. The CDR3 DNA is TGTGCCAGCAGCTTAGGGGACAGGTCCAATTCACCCCTCCACTTT.

V gene TRBV19 combines with J gene TRBJ2-7; 8 bases align to TRBD1. This CDR3 is built from 11 residues. The V and J ends lost 8 bases and 5 bases, in that order; junction bases with no gene match: 2. CDR1 and CDR2 (germline): LNHDA, SQIVND (reference sequence). CDR3 in amino acids: CASRQGNEQYF. The DNA of the CDR3 is TGTGCCAGTCGACAGGGGAACGAGCAGTACTTC.

This clonotype was seen repeatedly, ten times or more. J is TRBJ1-3 and V is TRBV30; unclear D gene. The CDR3 has 14 amino acids. The ends were cut back, 2 bases at V and 8 bases at J, with 16 bases in the middle. CDR1 GTSNPN and CDR2 SVGIG come from the germline V gene (reference sequence). The CDR3 loop reads CAWSLIQKRHTIYF. In nucleotides, the CDR3 is TGTGCCTGGAGTCTCATACAGAAGAGGCACACCATATATTTT.

The chain is built from TRBV5-1 and TRBJ2-2; maybe TRBD1 (6 bases). Per the germline V gene, CDR1 is SGHRS and CDR2 is YFSETQ. This CDR3 is built from 14 residues. V lost 1 base, J lost 4 bases, and 8 bases lay in between. The CDR3 is CASSLTGPTGELFF. In DNA form, the CDR3 reads TGCGCCAGCAGCTTGACAGGGCCCACCGGGGAGCTGTTTTTT.

This clonotype was recorded a few times. The chain links TRBV28 to TRBJ2-7; D not resolved. Germline lookup yields CDR1 MDHEN and CDR2 SYDVKM. This CDR3 has 13 amino acids. V gave up 7 bases and J gave up 1 base, with 11 bases separating them. The CDR3 DNA reads TGTGCCAGCACAGCTCGACCTTCCTACGAGCAGTACTTC. Protein product: CASTARPSYEQYF.

This clonotype was observed a few times. The chain is built from TRBV7-8 and TRBJ2-7; weak D call: TRBD2 (5 bases). The V and J ends lost 5 bases and 1 base respectively, with 12 bases between them. CDR1 and CDR2 (germline): SGHVS, FQNEAQ. This CDR3 is 14 amino acids long. CDR3 nucleotides: TGTGCCAGCAGCGAACACGGACTGTCCTACGAGCAGTACTTC. Its translation: CASSEHGLSYEQYF. Filled out from reference TRBV7-8 and TRBJ2-7, the complete variable domain reads GAGVSQSPRYKVAKRGQDVALRCDPISGHVSLFWYQQALGQGPEFLTYFQNEAQLDKSGLPSDRFFAERPEGSVSTLKIQRTQQEDSAVYLCASSEHGLSYEQYFGPGTRLTVT.

V usage is TRBV4-1 and J usage is TRBJ1-5; the D gene is possibly TRBD1 (5 bases). There are 16 residues in the CDR3. CDR1 and CDR2 from the germline V gene are MGHRA and YSYEKL. Between the trimmed V and J ends, which lost 5 bases and 3 bases, there was a span of 17 bases. CDR3: CASSAPGMTVNQPQHF. The CDR3 bases are TGCGCCAGCAGCGCCCCCGGGATGACAGTCAATCAGCCCCAGCATTTT.

This clonotype has a handful of counts. CDR3 bases: TGTGCCAGCAGCCAGACCCCGGTGACCGTGGCTGATACGCAGTATTTT. The encoded protein is CASSQTPVTVADTQYF. The chain combines TRBV13 with TRBJ2-3; D gene uncertain. With 5 bases removed from V and 6 bases from J, the gap between germline ends came to 21 bases. The germline V gene has CDR1 PRHDT and CDR2 FYEKMQ (reference sequence). This CDR3 spans 16 amino acids.

This clonotype occurred a few times. The J gene is TRBJ1-2, the V gene TRBV5-1; possible D gene TRBD1, 5 bases. The germline CDR1 and CDR2 sequences are SGHRS and YFSETQ. The CDR3 spans 14 residues. The V gene lost 4 bases and the J gene lost 3 bases, with 13 bases spanning the gap. CDR3 sequence reads: CASSLETDYYGYTF. The CDR3 DNA follows: TGCGCCAGCAGCCTAGAGACAGACTACTATGGCTACACCTTC.

This clonotype came up a few times. The V call is TRBV20-1, the J call TRBJ2-1; TRBD2 matches 8 bases. This CDR3 comprises 14 residues. V shed 5 bases, J shed 7 bases, and the junction held 10 bases outside the gene matches. Germline-derived CDR1 and CDR2 are DFQATT and SNEGSKA (reference sequence). CDR3 protein: CSAPASGRRNEQFF. CDR3 sequence (DNA): TGCAGTGCTCCCGCCAGCGGGAGACGGAATGAGCAGTTCTTC.